The subject of this entry is one T cell receptor (beta chain). Germline lookup yields CDR1 SGHVS and CDR2 FQNEAQ. This CDR3 is built from 15 residues. Trimming removed 5 bases at V and 2 bases at J, with 16 bases between. These data are taken from a study of neoadjuvant anti-PD-1 for oral cavity cancer. TCRdb's copy holds only in-frame clones and misses some; the assay was immunoSEQ multiplex PCR. The sample consists of 80,000 to 95,000 clones, approximately 80% of them appearing once. The clonotype comes from a person aged 40-85 years with oral cavity squamous cell carcinoma. The chain links TRBV7-8 to TRBJ2-7; D possibly matches TRBD1 or TRBD2 (7 bases each). Here the sequenced sample was PBMCs, taken before nivolumab (anti-PD-1) treatment. CDR3 DNA: TGTGCCAGCAGCCCAGCGGGGACAGCGACCTACGAGCAGTACTTC. Its protein is CASSPAGTATYEQYF. Full variable domain (missing parts from reference TRBV7-8 and TRBJ2-7): GAGVSQSPRYKVAKRGQDVALRCDPISGHVSLFWYQQALGQGPEFLTYFQNEAQLDKSGLPSDRFFAERPEGSVSTLKIQRTQQEDSAVYLCASSPAGTATYEQYFGPGTRLTVT.